The subject of this entry is one T cell receptor beta chain. Measured with immunoSEQ multiplex PCR; TCRdb has only the in-frame clones, and not every one. The sample yields roughly 42,000 clones, roughly nine tenths seen once. The sample originates from a study of T cell changes during pregnancy in multiple sclerosis. With 4 bases clipped from V and 2 bases from J, the junction kept 8 bases outside the gene matches. Germline V CDR1 and CDR2: SGHVS, FQNEAQ. This CDR3 has 17 residues. The chain is built from TRBV7-8 and TRBJ2-5; TRBD2 matches 12 bases. The source is a female donor with multiple sclerosis, enrolled in a pregnancy study. The starting material was CD4+ T cells from peripheral blood mononuclear cells, obtained in the second trimester of pregnancy. The CDR3 nucleotides are TGTGCCAGCAGCTCCGGACTAGCGGGAAGCGAACAAGAGACCCAGTACTTC. This codes for CASSSGLAGSEQETQYF.